The 6 T cell receptor beta chains below were found in one sample sequenced in a study of T cells in Graves' hyperthyroidism and ophthalmopathy. Researchers amplified the TCR beta CDR3 regions from RNA transcripts. First-round RT-PCR targeting the TCR CDR3 was performed with the HTBI primer set. TCRdb itself ran the multiplex PCR reads through MiXCR, one entry per CDR3 protein. The profile shows a few hundred thousand distinct CDR3 sequences, 15% to 20% of them singletons. Sequencing used blood. The receptors were gathered from a woman between 40 and 55 years old with Graves' ophthalmopathy.

This clonotype was recorded many times. The chain has TRBV28 and TRBJ1-1, with 8 bases fitting TRBD1. Germline V CDR1 and CDR2: MDHEN, SYDVKM. The CDR3 length is 15 residues. The V and J ends lost 6 bases and 8 bases, in that order; junction bases with no gene match: 14. CDR3 in amino acids: CASRSTDRGKREAFF. DNA for the CDR3: TGTGCCAGCAGGTCCACTGACAGGGGCAAAAGGGAAGCTTTCTTT.

This clonotype was observed at least ten times. V is TRBV7-2 and J is TRBJ1-5, with 7 bases fitting TRBD1. This CDR3 spans 17 amino acids. Per the germline V gene, CDR1 is SGHTA and CDR2 is FQGNSA. Losses at the gene ends were 1 base for V and 4 bases for J; bases not matched to a gene: 10. The CDR3 sequence is CASSLGSRTGSNQPQHF. In nucleotides, the CDR3 is TGTGCCAGCAGCTTAGGGTCTAGGACAGGATCGAATCAGCCCCAGCATTTT.

This clonotype was counted many times. The chain recombines TRBV11-2 with TRBJ2-6; no reliable D call. This CDR3 is 15 amino acids long. Germline lookup yields CDR1 SGHAT and CDR2 FQNNGV. V was trimmed by 2 bases and J by 12 bases, leaving 17 bases between them. The CDR3 protein is CASSLSWPGPSVLTF. The CDR3 coding sequence is TGTGCCAGCAGCTTATCCTGGCCAGGACCTTCCGTCCTGACTTTC. Drawing the rest from reference TRBV11-2 and TRBJ2-6, the complete variable domain is EAGVAQSPRYKIIEKRQSVAFWCNPISGHATLYWYQQILGQGPKLLIQFQNNGVVDDSQLPKDRFSAERLKGVDSTLKIQPAKLEDSAVYLCASSLSWPGPSVLTFGAGSRLTVL.

This clonotype appeared many times. The chain links TRBV27 to TRBJ2-7; TRBD2 matches 10 bases. Trimming took 6 bases from V and 4 from J; bases not matched to a gene: 3. There are 13 residues in the CDR3. The germline V gene encodes CDR1 MNHEY and CDR2 SMNVEV (reference sequence). CDR3: CASRVAGGYEQYF. For the CDR3, the DNA is TGTGCCAGCAGAGTAGCGGGAGGTTACGAGCAGTACTTC.

This clonotype was observed at least ten times. The CDR3 DNA sequence: TGTGCCAGCAGTCCGGTGGGAGCTGGGGCCAACGTCCTGACTTTC. It yields the protein CASSPVGAGANVLTF. V is TRBV28 and J is TRBJ2-6; a weak D match, TRBD2 (5 bases). Germline V gene sequence: CDR1 MDHEN, CDR2 SYDVKM. The CDR3 runs to 15 residues. Trimming took off 5 bases at V and 2 bases at J, with 10 bases between the two ends.

This clonotype was observed many times. The V gene is TRBV30, the J gene TRBJ1-5; D is undetermined. This CDR3 is built from 13 residues. Germline lookup yields CDR1 GTSNPN and CDR2 SVGIG (reference sequence). V lost 0 bases to trimming and J lost 4 bases, with 7 bases between them. The CDR3 loop reads CAWSVESNQPQHF. CDR3 bases: TGTGCCTGGAGTGTGGAGAGTAATCAGCCCCAGCATTTT.